This TCR beta chain was sequenced in a study of blood T cell repertoires in COVID-19 (dated by TCRdb to about 2020). For context, the study as a whole: Samples from collaborators originated in the United States, Italy and Spain and spanned both the acute and convalescent phases of COVID-19. The material from the prospective study consisted of cDNA or gDNA derived from T cells, B-cell-depleted T cells, or PBMCs. The dataset comprised deeply sampled blood TCRbeta repertoires from subjects exposed to, actively infected with, or recovered from COVID-19. The repertoires were released in a freely available public database intended as a resource for research on the immune response to SARS-CoV-2. The samples were drawn from two sources: the first 160 participants of the ongoing ImmuneRACE study, and 1,200 or so subjects contributed by 6 global collaborators. Nearly every sample came with metadata listing a de-identified subject ID, COVID-19 status, age in years and sex. HLA class I and class II types, where available, came from metadata supplied by the sample provider rather than from assay-based typing. What the research found in general, with its limitations: The quantity of clinical and demographic metadata differed by source and by participant and was supplied without curation.

The immunoSEQ Assay, a bias-controlled multiplex PCR, was used to amplify TCRbeta CDR3 regions from genomic DNA. From the authors' description of their analysis: The number of nucleated cells in each sample was estimated from the amplification of reference gene primers within the assay. To quantify the absolute abundance of each unique TCRbeta CDR3 rearrangement, sequence reads were collapsed and filtered. For each sample, productive Simpson clonality was calculated as the square root of Simpson's diversity index over productive rearrangements. TCRdb obtained this table from immuneACCESS and retained in-frame rearrangements with V and J assigned. These tables miss some clones; where compared with another copy, unresolved V genes account for less than half of the shortfall, and the remainder is unexplained. V, J and clone size were drawn from that table, and D and trimming were deduced from the DNA. This sample gives some 210,000 clones in total; 75% to 90% of them show up just once. The ten largest clonotypes hold under 7% of the sample.

Turning to this clone: Its antigen is not yet known. Per-nucleotide qualities are absent, and no much larger clonotype sits a single base away.

According to the germline V gene (reference sequence), CDR1 reads GTSNPN and CDR2 reads SVGIG. V is cut by 8 bases and J by 1 base, and the space between the germline ends is 11 bases. Counted from cysteine to phenylalanine, this CDR3 has 13 amino acids. Kept here is only the CDR3 DNA, which spans 39 bases and is read in frame from base 1. Samples from volunteer blood donors who had recovered from COVID-19 were contributed by a second Seattle source. Collaborating institutions collected whole blood in K2EDTA tubes following their own protocols. For TCRbeta analysis, collaborator samples were shipped as frozen whole blood, as isolated PBMCs, or as DNA extracted from either sample type.

This chain is built from TRBV30 and TRBJ2-2; there is no confident call for the D gene. Material: peripheral blood. The clonotype originates from a man aged 60 to 69 who had recovered from COVID-19. The bases read TGTGCCACAGCTGGGCAGAACACCGGGGAGCTGTTTTTT. It is translated as CATAGQNTGELFF.